A selection of T cell receptor beta chains follows, all from one sample in a study of blood T cells in healthy people across ages. In TCRdb, the 5' RACE reads were re-called with MiXCR into one record per CDR3 protein. The sample yields roughly 790,000 distinct CDR3 sequences, approximately 39% seen once. Source material: blood. All receptors derive from a woman between 55 and 75 years old in good health. The CDR3 runs from the conserved cysteine through the conserved F or W. A D gene is named only where the DNA matches it firmly. Only some rows state a clone size, as once, few, many or a class for expanded clones.

V gene: TRBV4-2; clone size: .; J gene: TRBJ2-3; D gene: TRBD2; CDR3 DNA: TGTGCCAGCAGCCAAGTTAGCGGGGGGCCCTTCGGAGCTACGCAGTATTTT; CDR3 protein: CASSQVSGGPFGATQYF
V gene: TRBV12-3/TRBV12-4; clone size: few; J gene: TRBJ2-1; D gene: .; CDR3 DNA: TGTGCCAGCAGCCTCGCTTTTGTCGGTGAGCAGTTCTTC; CDR3 protein: CASSLAFVGEQFF
V gene: TRBV5-6; clone size: .; J gene: TRBJ2-3; D gene: .; CDR3 DNA: TGTGCCAGCAGCTTGGGATTTTTGGGCACAGATACGCAGTATTTT; CDR3 protein: CASSLGFLGTDTQYF
V gene: TRBV4-1; clone size: few; J gene: TRBJ2-3; D gene: TRBD2; CDR3 DNA: TGCGCCAGCAGCCACGGGGGGAGCGGGGGTAGGGATACGCAGTATTTT; CDR3 protein: CASSHGGSGGRDTQYF
V gene: TRBV10-3; clone size: once; J gene: TRBJ2-5; D gene: .; CDR3 DNA: TGTGCCATCAGTGGGGGGGACGAGACCCAGTACTTC; CDR3 protein: CAISGGDETQYF
V gene: TRBV9; clone size: few; J gene: TRBJ2-5; D gene: TRBD2; CDR3 DNA: TGTGCCAGCAGCCCCTTAGGGCGGGGGGGCTTGGAGACCCAGTACTTC; CDR3 protein: CASSPLGRGGLETQYF
V gene: TRBV18; clone size: few; J gene: TRBJ1-2; D gene: .; CDR3 DNA: TGTGCCAGCTCACCGGGGACATCCAAGGGGTATGGCTACACCTTC; CDR3 protein: CASSPGTSKGYGYTF
V gene: TRBV18; clone size: .; J gene: TRBJ1-5; D gene: .; CDR3 DNA: TGTGCCAGCTCGAGTACAGGGAACGGGCATCAGCCCCAGCATTTT; CDR3 protein: CASSSTGNGHQPQHF
V gene: TRBV2; clone size: few; J gene: TRBJ2-1; D gene: TRBD1; CDR3 DNA: TGTGCCAGCAGTTTCCCCGGGACAGCCGACAATGAGCAGTTCTTC; CDR3 protein: CASSFPGTADNEQFF
V gene: TRBV11-2; clone size: few; J gene: TRBJ2-7; D gene: .; CDR3 DNA: TGTGCCAGCAGCTTCCGCCGGGCCACCTCCTACGAGCAGTACTTC; CDR3 protein: CASSFRRATSYEQYF
V gene: TRBV4-3; clone size: many; J gene: TRBJ2-7; D gene: .; CDR3 DNA: TGCGCCAGCAGCCAAGAGAGGCAGGGAATCTACGAGCAGTACTTC; CDR3 protein: CASSQERQGIYEQYF
V gene: TRBV7-2; clone size: .; J gene: TRBJ2-7; D gene: TRBD2; CDR3 DNA: TGTGCCAGCAGCCCCACCTTAGCGGGATCCTCCTACAATGAGCAGTACTTC; CDR3 protein: CASSPTLAGSSYNEQYF
V gene: TRBV10-3; clone size: .; J gene: TRBJ1-2; D gene: TRBD1; CDR3 DNA: TGTGCCATCAGTGAGTCGATAGGGGGCGGAGATGGCTACACCTTC; CDR3 protein: CAISESIGGGDGYTF
V gene: TRBV7-2; clone size: few; J gene: TRBJ1-4; D gene: TRBD1; CDR3 DNA: TGTGCCAGCAGCGCCCCGACAGGGAAGAATGAAAAACTGTTTTTT; CDR3 protein: CASSAPTGKNEKLFF
V gene: TRBV20-1; clone size: .; J gene: TRBJ1-1; D gene: .; CDR3 DNA: TGCAGTGCTAGGATCACTGAAGCTTTCTTT; CDR3 protein: CSARITEAFF
V gene: TRBV12-3/TRBV12-4; clone size: .; J gene: TRBJ1-4; D gene: .; CDR3 DNA: TGTGCCAGCAGTTTGGGGGCGCGAGAAAAACTGTTTTTT; CDR3 protein: CASSLGAREKLFF
V gene: TRBV28; clone size: .; J gene: TRBJ2-3; D gene: .; CDR3 DNA: TGTGCCAGCACCACAGGGTTAGATACGCAGTATTTT; CDR3 protein: CASTTGLDTQYF
V gene: TRBV29-1; clone size: medium-sized; J gene: TRBJ2-7; D gene: .; CDR3 DNA: TGCAGCGTTCGGGACTCAAGGGCCGAGCAGTACTTC; CDR3 protein: CSVRDSRAEQYF
V gene: TRBV5-1; clone size: .; J gene: TRBJ1-4; D gene: .; CDR3 DNA: TGCGCCAGCAGCTACGGGACGGCAAATGAAAAACTGTTTTTT; CDR3 protein: CASSYGTANEKLFF
V gene: TRBV29-1; clone size: many; J gene: TRBJ2-3; D gene: .; CDR3 DNA: TGCAGCGTTGCAGGGCTAGGAGATACGCAGTATTTT; CDR3 protein: CSVAGLGDTQYF
V gene: TRBV18; clone size: few; J gene: TRBJ2-7; D gene: TRBD2; CDR3 DNA: TGTGCCAGCTCATCCGGGACTAGCGTTTACGAGCAGTACTTC; CDR3 protein: CASSSGTSVYEQYF
V gene: TRBV7-9; clone size: few; J gene: TRBJ2-7; D gene: .; CDR3 DNA: TGTGCCAGCACCGACACAGATTCCTACGAGCAGTACTTC; CDR3 protein: CASTDTDSYEQYF
V gene: TRBV10-3; clone size: many; J gene: TRBJ1-6; D gene: .; CDR3 DNA: TGTGCCATCAGCCCCGGGGCCAGGAATTCACCCCTCCACTTT; CDR3 protein: CAISPGARNSPLHF
V gene: TRBV7-9; clone size: .; J gene: TRBJ1-2; D gene: .; CDR3 DNA: TGTGCCAGCGGTGACAGATTAGATAACTATGGCTACACCTTC; CDR3 protein: CASGDRLDNYGYTF
V gene: TRBV12-3/TRBV12-4; clone size: .; J gene: TRBJ2-2; D gene: .; CDR3 DNA: TGTACCAGCAGCCCCTACCCCGGGGAGCTGTTTTTT; CDR3 protein: CTSSPYPGELFF
V gene: TRBV15; clone size: .; J gene: TRBJ1-5; D gene: TRBD1; CDR3 DNA: TGTGCCACCCGGGACAGGGGCAATCAGCCCCAGCATTTT; CDR3 protein: CATRDRGNQPQHF
V gene: TRBV29-1; clone size: .; J gene: TRBJ1-4; D gene: .; CDR3 DNA: TGCAGCGTCCTAGCTCCTACTAATGAAAAACTGTTTTTT; CDR3 protein: CSVLAPTNEKLFF
V gene: TRBV5-1; clone size: .; J gene: TRBJ2-1; D gene: .; CDR3 DNA: TGCGCCAGCAGCTTGGAGGACAAGGATGTAGATGAGCAGTTCTTC; CDR3 protein: CASSLEDKDVDEQFF
V gene: TRBV28; clone size: .; J gene: TRBJ2-3; D gene: TRBD2; CDR3 DNA: TGTGCCAGCTTAGCGGGAGGGAGCACAGATACGCAGTATTTT; CDR3 protein: CASLAGGSTDTQYF
V gene: TRBV25-1; clone size: many; J gene: TRBJ2-5; D gene: TRBD2; CDR3 DNA: TGTGCCAGCAGTGTCCTTACTTCGGGACTAGTTATGAAGACCCAGTACTTC; CDR3 protein: CASSVLTSGLVMKTQYF
V gene: TRBV24-1; clone size: .; J gene: TRBJ2-3; D gene: .; CDR3 DNA: TGTGCCACCAGTGACCCACAGATGAGCACAGATACGCAGTATTTT; CDR3 protein: CATSDPQMSTDTQYF
V gene: TRBV6-2/TRBV6-3; clone size: few; J gene: TRBJ2-4; D gene: .; CDR3 DNA: TGTGCCAGCGGGAACCTCGGCGGCAGGGTCATTCAGTACTTC; CDR3 protein: CASGNLGGRVIQYF
V gene: TRBV15; clone size: .; J gene: TRBJ2-3; D gene: TRBD2; CDR3 DNA: TGTGCCGCAAAAAGGACTAGCAATTTGGGAGATACGCAGTATTTT; CDR3 protein: CAAKRTSNLGDTQYF
V gene: TRBV7-2; clone size: .; J gene: TRBJ2-3; D gene: .; CDR3 DNA: TGTGCCGGCAGCTTAAAGGGCGGTTCCGGCACAGATACGCAGTATTTT; CDR3 protein: CAGSLKGGSGTDTQYF
V gene: TRBV9; clone size: .; J gene: TRBJ1-4; D gene: TRBD1; CDR3 DNA: TGTGCCAGCGGCGTGGGACAGGGAGGTAATGAAAAACTGTTTTTT; CDR3 protein: CASGVGQGGNEKLFF
V gene: TRBV12-3/TRBV12-4; clone size: .; J gene: TRBJ1-5; D gene: .; CDR3 DNA: TGTGCCAGCAGTTTCCAGGGCTCGGGCAATCAGCCCCAGCATTTT; CDR3 protein: CASSFQGSGNQPQHF